The next 4 T cell receptor beta chains were all read from a single sample in a study of blood T cell repertoires in COVID-19. Data came from immunoSEQ multiplex PCR; TCRdb stores just in-frame clones and leaves some out. Seen here are about 71,000 clones, 90% observed once, and the top ten hold 0.65% to 0.95%. Specimen: peripheral blood. The receptors were sampled from a woman aged 80 or over with acute or convalescent COVID-19.

CDR3 in amino acids: CSARALNEQFF. CDR3 bases: TGCAGTGCTAGAGCCCTCAATGAGCAGTTCTTC. This chain uses TRBV20-1 with TRBJ2-1; D uncertain. The V end was cut by 1 base, the J end by 6 bases, with 4 bases between. Germline CDR1 DFQATT, CDR2 SNEGSKA (reference sequence). CDR3 length equals 11 residues.

The V call is TRBV19, the J call TRBJ1-5; D perhaps matches TRBD1 (5 bases). Germline values: CDR1 LNHDA, CDR2 SQIVND (reference sequence). The CDR3 runs 17 residues. Trimming removed 2 bases at V and 7 bases at J, with 21 bases between. The CDR3 nucleotides read TGTGCCAGTAGTATATATTCCCGCGGGGGGGGTTTACAGCCCCAGCATTTT. The encoded protein is CASSIYSRGGGLQPQHF.

The chain recombines TRBV11-2 with TRBJ1-6; D ambiguous. The CDR3 runs to 15 residues. Trimming stripped 3 bases from V and 6 bases from J, with 12 bases between. CDR1 is SGHAT, CDR2 FQNNGV, per germline. The CDR3 is CASSFETGPNSPLHF. The CDR3 DNA reads TGTGCCAGCAGCTTCGAGACGGGTCCTAATTCACCCCTCCACTTT.

The chain joins TRBV5-1 to TRBJ2-3, with TRBD2 matching over 7 bases. The CDR3 spans 16 residues. In germline, CDR1 is SGHRS, CDR2 YFSETQ. V lost 0 bases to trimming and J lost 3 bases; unmatched junction nucleotides: 7. CDR3 protein: CASSLELAAATDTQYF. Written as DNA, the CDR3 is TGCGCCAGCAGCTTGGAGCTAGCGGCAGCAACAGATACGCAGTATTTT.